One and the same sample provided the 21 T cell receptor beta chains below, sequenced in a study of blood T cell repertoires in COVID-19. Sequencing used immunoSEQ multiplex PCR; TCRdb keeps in-frame clones, though not all of them. The sample holds just over 300,000 clones; about nine tenths are singletons and the top ten take roughly 4.5%. Sequencing was performed on PBMCs or T cells enriched from blood (not recorded which). These receptors were taken from a man aged 30-40 years who had recovered from COVID-19.

The chain is built from TRBV11-3 and TRBJ2-1, with a possible D match to TRBD2 (5 bases). This CDR3 spans 14 amino acids. In germline, CDR1 is SGHNT, CDR2 YENEEA. Trimming cost V 2 bases and J 4 bases, with 9 bases left between them. CDR3 sequence (DNA): TGTGCCAGCAGCTTAATGAGGGTGTACAATGAGCAGTTCTTC. This codes for CASSLMRVYNEQFF.

This chain uses TRBV28 with TRBJ1-1; tentative D call: TRBD1 (5 bases). The CDR3 has 13 amino acids. Per germline, CDR1 MDHEN and CDR2 SYDVKM. V was shortened by 8 bases and J by 0 bases, with 10 bases between the two germline ends. In nucleotides, the CDR3 is TGTGCCAGCCAAAGACAGATGAACACTGAAGCTTTCTTT. Translation: CASQRQMNTEAFF.

The gene calls are TRBV30 and TRBJ2-7; D uncertain. With 1 base removed from V and 0 bases from J, the gap between germline ends came to 10 bases. This CDR3 has 14 amino acids. CDR1 and CDR2 from the germline V gene are GTSNPN and SVGIG (reference sequence). For the CDR3, the DNA is TGTGCCTGGAGTGCGAGTTCTAACTCCTACGAGCAGTACTTC. Protein product: CAWSASSNSYEQYF. The full variable domain, completed using reference TRBV30 and TRBJ2-7, is SQTIHQWPATLVQPVGSPLSLECTVEGTSNPNLYWYRQAAGRGLQLLFYSVGIGQISSEVPQNLSASRPQDRQFILSSKKLLLSDSGFYLCAWSASSNSYEQYFGPGTRLTVT.

This rearrangement joins TRBV28 to TRBJ1-1; 8 bases align to TRBD1. CDR1 is MDHEN, CDR2 SYDVKM, per germline. V shed 5 bases, J shed 4 bases, and the junction held 9 bases outside the gene matches. The CDR3 has 15 residues. CDR3 amino acids: CASSPDRGIGTEAFF. CDR3 DNA sequence: TGTGCCAGCAGTCCCGACAGGGGTATCGGCACTGAAGCTTTCTTT.

This clone was counted between two and nine times. The genes are TRBV15 and TRBJ2-2, with 12 bases aligning to TRBD1. This CDR3 spans 15 amino acids. Germline-derived CDR1 and CDR2 are LNHNV and YYDKDF (reference sequence). V shed 5 bases, J shed 6 bases, and the junction held 4 bases outside the gene matches. The CDR3: CATSPGTGGAGELFF. The CDR3 region has the DNA TGTGCCACCAGCCCCGGGACAGGGGGCGCCGGGGAGCTGTTTTTT.

The chain joins TRBV7-2 to TRBJ1-1, with D possibly TRBD1 on 5 matching bases. The CDR3 contains 13 residues. The ends were cut back, 9 bases at V and 7 bases at J, with 18 bases in the middle. Germline CDR1 SGHTA, CDR2 FQGNSA. This CDR3 reads CASNYRGGDEAFF. The CDR3 DNA is TGTGCCAGTAACTACCGGGGGGGGGATGAAGCTTTCTTT.

This clone was detected once. V and J are TRBV11-2 and TRBJ1-1; D ambiguous. The V gene's germline CDR1 is SGHAT and CDR2 FQNNGV. V shed 6 bases and J shed 4 bases, with 12 bases lying between them. The CDR3 runs to 13 residues. Here the CDR3 DNA reads TGTGCCAGCAGTTTCGCGATAAGCACTGAAGCTTTCTTT. Amino acid sequence: CASSFAISTEAFF.

This sequence joins TRBV6-5 and TRBJ1-2, with D possibly TRBD1 on 6 matching bases. Trimming cost V 6 bases and J 4 bases, with 18 bases left between them. Germline V gene sequence: CDR1 MNHEY, CDR2 SVGAGI. CDR3 length: 15 residues. CDR3 protein: CASRKPGHGTYGYTF. In DNA form, the CDR3 reads TGTGCCAGCAGAAAACCGGGACACGGAACCTATGGCTACACCTTC.

J is TRBJ2-3 and V is TRBV27; the match to TRBD2 covers 9 bases. The V and J ends lost 5 bases and 2 bases, in that order; junction bases with no gene match: 5. Germline CDR1 reads MNHEY; CDR2 reads SMNVEV (reference sequence). CDR3 length: 15 amino acids. This CDR3 is CASSPRGGLTDTQYF. The CDR3 nucleotides read TGTGCCAGCAGTCCGCGGGGGGGCCTCACAGATACGCAGTATTTT.

The chain joins TRBV6-5 to TRBJ1-3; a possible D gene is TRBD1 (5 bases). The V and J ends lost 8 bases and 0 bases respectively, with 14 bases between them. Germline-derived CDR1 and CDR2 are MNHEY and SVGAGI. The CDR3 is made up of 15 amino acids. CDR3 in DNA: TGTGCCAGCGTGAACAGGTTTAGCTCTGGAAACACCATATATTTT. Protein: CASVNRFSSGNTIYF.

The chain has TRBV27 and TRBJ1-2; 8 nucleotides align to TRBD1. Germline CDR1 MNHEY, CDR2 SMNVEV (reference sequence). Trimming removed 7 bases from V and 2 bases from J; junction bases left unmatched: 12. The CDR3 has 16 residues. In DNA form, the CDR3 reads TGTGCCAGCATCTTAGGGGGGACAGGAAGAAACTATGGCTACACCTTC. It specifies CASILGGTGRNYGYTF.

The genes are TRBV6-5 and TRBJ2-7, with 10 bases identical to TRBD1. The CDR3 sequence is 13 residues long. The ends lost 8 bases at V and 4 bases at J; junction bases unmatched: 5. The germline V gene encodes CDR1 MNHEY and CDR2 SVGAGI. In DNA, the CDR3 is TGTGCCAGCCGGGACAGGGGTATGTACGAGCAGTACTTC. This encodes CASRDRGMYEQYF.

CDR3 nucleotides: TGTGCCAGCAGCGCAGATACAGGGTTTTTTGGCTACACCTTC. This sequence encodes CASSADTGFFGYTF. V gene TRBV5-5 combines with J gene TRBJ1-2; weak D call: TRBD1 (6 bases). From germline, CDR1 is SGHKS and CDR2 YYEKEE (reference sequence). There are 14 residues in the CDR3. Trimming removed 4 bases from V and 7 bases from J, with 17 bases in between.

V and J are TRBV15 and TRBJ2-2; D might be TRBD1 (5 bases). Germline-derived CDR1 and CDR2 are LNHNV and YYDKDF (reference sequence). Trimming shortened V by 0 bases and J by 4 bases, and 18 bases separated the two germline ends. The CDR3 is 18 residues long. The CDR3 DNA sequence: TGTGCCACCAGCAGAGAGGCCCCAGGGCTCATTGGCACCGGGGAGCTGTTTTTT. Translating it yields CATSREAPGLIGTGELFF. The entire variable domain, with the rest obtained from reference TRBV15 and TRBJ2-2, is as follows: DAMVIQNPRYQVTQFGKPVTLSCSQTLNHNVMYWYQQKSSQAPKLLFHYYDKDFNNEADTPDNFQSRRPNTSFCFLDIRSPGLGDTAMYLCATSREAPGLIGTGELFFGEGSRLTVL.

On this clone itself: Distinct nucleotide sequences in the sample also encode this CDR3. The chain combines TRBV27 with TRBJ1-4, with D uncertain. The CDR3 extends over 13 amino acids. Trimming removed 5 bases from V and 2 bases from J, with 6 bases in between. Germline CDR1 and CDR2: MNHEY and SMNVEV (reference sequence). As DNA, the CDR3 is TGTGCCAGCAGTCCCCGGACTAATGAAAAACTGTTTTTT. Amino acid sequence: CASSPRTNEKLFF. Full variable domain (missing parts from reference TRBV27 and TRBJ1-4): EAQVTQNPRYLITVTGKKLTVTCSQNMNHEYMSWYRQDPGLGLRQIYYSMNVEVTDKGDVPEGYKVSRKEKRNFPLILESPSPNQTSLYFCASSPRTNEKLFFGSGTQLSVL.

This chain connects TRBV11-3 to TRBJ2-7, with 7 positions matching TRBD2. Per the germline V gene, CDR1 is SGHNT and CDR2 is YENEEA. The CDR3 sequence is 16 residues long. V lost 5 bases, J lost 0 bases, and 10 bases stayed unmatched. The CDR3 reads CASSPVFGRSSYEQYF. CDR3 bases: TGTGCCAGCAGCCCCGTTTTCGGGAGGAGCTCCTACGAGCAGTACTTC. Drawing the rest from reference TRBV11-3 and TRBJ2-7, the complete variable domain is EAGVVQSPRYKIIEKKQPVAFWCNPISGHNTLYWYLQNLGQGPELLIRYENEEAVDDSQLPKDRFSAERLKGVDSTLKIQPAELGDSAVYLCASSPVFGRSSYEQYFGPGTRLTVT.

The chain recombines TRBV3-1 (or the pseudogene TRBV3-2) with TRBJ2-7; 12 bases align to TRBD2. Germline CDR1 is LGHDT and CDR2 is YNNKEL (reference sequence). This CDR3 has 17 residues. The junction had 8 bases not matched to a gene; V was cut back by 0 bases and J by 5 bases. DNA for the CDR3: TGTGCCAGCAGCCAAGAGGAAAAACTAGCGGGAGGCCACGAGCAGTACTTC. It specifies CASSQEEKLAGGHEQYF.

This clone was recorded a few times. The chain recombines TRBV7-2 with TRBJ1-6; a possible D gene is TRBD1 (5 bases). CDR1 is SGHTA, CDR2 FQGNSA, per germline. V gave up 1 base and J gave up 8 bases, with 12 bases separating them. The CDR3 consists of 15 residues. The CDR3: CASSLVAGRDSPLHF. The CDR3 DNA reads as TGTGCCAGCAGCTTAGTGGCAGGGCGCGATTCACCCCTCCACTTT.

The V and J genes are TRBV12-3 or TRBV12-4 and TRBJ2-4; the match to TRBD2 covers 9 bases. The CDR3 is 13 residues long. With V trimmed by 6 bases and J by 8 bases, 5 bases remained unmatched. This CDR3 reads CASSFSGSDIQYF. In DNA form, the CDR3 reads TGTGCCAGCAGCTTTAGCGGGAGTGACATTCAGTACTTC.

As for this clone: This is likely a read error, given that the CDR3 carries no conserved phenylalanine or tryptophan at its end. Because the CDR3's place on the DNA is in doubt, the DNA is left out and the CDR3 is given as listed by TCRdb. This chain uses TRBV6-1 with TRBJ2-7; the tabulated D call, TRBD2, remains unverified against the DNA. From germline, CDR1 is MNHNS and CDR2 SASEGT. Ends included, the CDR3 has 10 residues. This CDR3 is CASSEALTVL.

V gene TRBV19 combines with J gene TRBJ1-5; 8 bases map to TRBD1. Trimming at V came to 1 base and at J to 2 bases, leaving 10 bases not matched to a gene. The V gene's germline CDR1 is LNHDA and CDR2 SQIVND (reference sequence). This CDR3 is 18 amino acids long. The CDR3 nucleotides read TGTGCCAGTAGTATAGGGCCAAACAGGGGGACAGGCAATCAGCCCCAGCATTTT. This sequence encodes CASSIGPNRGTGNQPQHF.